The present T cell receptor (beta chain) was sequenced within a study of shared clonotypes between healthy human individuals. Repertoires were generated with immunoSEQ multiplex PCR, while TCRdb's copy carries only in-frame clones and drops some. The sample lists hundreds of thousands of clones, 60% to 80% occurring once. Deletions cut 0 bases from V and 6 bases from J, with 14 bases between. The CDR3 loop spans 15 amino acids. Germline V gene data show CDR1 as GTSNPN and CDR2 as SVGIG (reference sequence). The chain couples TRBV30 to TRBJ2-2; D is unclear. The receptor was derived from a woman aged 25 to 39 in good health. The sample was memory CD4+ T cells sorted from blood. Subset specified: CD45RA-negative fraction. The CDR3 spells CAWSVGRLLPGELFF. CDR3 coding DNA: TGTGCCTGGAGTGTCGGAAGGCTTTTACCCGGGGAGCTGTTTTTT.